The 9 T cell receptor beta chains in this list originate from one sample, sequenced in a study of cytomegalovirus exposure and HLA in healthy donors. PCR used 60 Vbeta primers and 13 Jbeta primers. Using immunoSEQ multiplex PCR, the repertoire was profiled, and TCRdb retains in-frame clones only, with some absent. The table lists under 85,000 clones. Input material: PBMCs. The origin of the receptors is a boy aged 5-17 years in good health and CMV-seronegative.

This chain connects TRBV29-1 to TRBJ1-1; no definite D call. Trimming pared 8 bases from V and 2 bases from J, leaving 9 bases between. Germline V gene lookup returns CDR1 SQVTM and CDR2 ANQGSEA. CDR3 length: 11 amino acids. CDR3 protein: CSSISNTEAFF. Here the CDR3 DNA reads TGCAGCTCTATAAGTAACACTGAAGCTTTCTTT.

The rearrangement uses TRBV2 and TRBJ1-1, with D perhaps TRBD1 (5 bases). Deletions cut 4 bases from V and 2 bases from J, with 14 bases between. The CDR3 has 15 residues. Germline V gene data show CDR1 as SNHLY and CDR2 as FYNNEI. In DNA form, the CDR3 reads TGTGCCAGCAGTGTGGTGGGGGGGAGTAACACTGAAGCTTTCTTT. Translation gives CASSVVGGSNTEAFF.

The chain has TRBV30 and TRBJ2-3, with TRBD2 identical over 9 bases. CDR1 is GTSNPN and CDR2 is SVGIG in the germline V gene (reference sequence). This CDR3 comprises 15 residues. V shed 6 bases, J shed 3 bases, and the junction held 10 bases outside the gene matches. The chain's CDR3 is CACDPGTSNTDTQYF. The CDR3 nucleotides are TGTGCCTGCGATCCCGGGACTAGCAATACAGATACGCAGTATTTT.

The rearrangement uses TRBV10-3 and TRBJ1-1; 10 bases are shared with TRBD1. The CDR3 runs 14 residues. The germline CDR1 and CDR2 sequences are ENHRY and SYGVKD. V dropped 8 bases and J dropped 7; count of bases not matched to a gene: 10. The CDR3 DNA reads TGTGCCATCGGGGACAGGGGAGGTGGAGGTGAAGCTTTCTTT. It yields the protein CAIGDRGGGGEAFF.

V usage is TRBV18 and J usage is TRBJ1-4, with D hard to call. Germline CDR1 and CDR2: KGHSH and LQKENI. This CDR3 has 12 residues. Trimming removed 3 bases from V and 14 bases from J, with 13 bases in between. The CDR3, as DNA: TGTGCCAGCTCACCGGGAGGAACCAGCCTGTTTTTT. This codes for CASSPGGTSLFF.

The V gene is TRBV5-8, the J gene TRBJ1-2, with D perhaps TRBD1 (5 bases). V lost 4 bases and J 2 bases, leaving 12 bases between the germline ends. Germline lookup yields CDR1 SGHTS and CDR2 YDEGEE. The CDR3 extends over 14 amino acids. In DNA form, the CDR3 reads TGTGCCAGCAGCCCTTGGGGCGGAAACTATGGCTACACCTTC. This encodes CASSPWGGNYGYTF.

This chain joins TRBV6-5 and TRBJ1-3; D not resolved. V lost 6 bases to trimming and J lost 0 bases, with 12 bases between them. Germline-derived CDR1 and CDR2 are MNHEY and SVGAGI. This CDR3 is 15 amino acids long. The chain's CDR3 is CASRSPTDSGNTIYF. The DNA for the CDR3 is TGTGCCAGCAGATCCCCGACTGACTCTGGAAACACCATATATTTT.

Notes on this clone: The identical CDR3 is also encoded by other nucleotide sequences in the sample. The chain is built from TRBV18 and TRBJ1-2; maybe TRBD1 (5 bases). V gave up 3 bases and J gave up 5 bases, with 10 bases separating them. Per germline, CDR1 KGHSH and CDR2 LQKENI. This CDR3 spans 13 amino acids. CDR3 residues: CASSPGGDYGYTF. In DNA form, the CDR3 reads TGTGCCAGCTCACCCGGGGGGGATTATGGCTACACCTTC.

The CDR3 bases are TGCGCCAGCAGCCGCCGACCTGGAGCCAACTCCTACGAGCAGTACTTC. This codes for CASSRRPGANSYEQYF. V usage is TRBV5-1 and J usage is TRBJ2-7, with no clear D. V lost 4 bases and J lost 0, with 17 bases in between. CDR3 length: 16 amino acids. The germline V gene has CDR1 SGHRS and CDR2 YFSETQ.